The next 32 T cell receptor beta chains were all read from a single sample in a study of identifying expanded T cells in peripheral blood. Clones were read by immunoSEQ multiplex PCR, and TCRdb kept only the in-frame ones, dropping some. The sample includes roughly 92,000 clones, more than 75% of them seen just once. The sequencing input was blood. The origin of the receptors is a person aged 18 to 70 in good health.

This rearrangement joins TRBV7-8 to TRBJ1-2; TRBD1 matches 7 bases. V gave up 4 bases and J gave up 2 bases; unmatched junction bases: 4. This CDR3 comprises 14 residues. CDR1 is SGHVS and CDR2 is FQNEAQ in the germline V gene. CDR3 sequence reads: CASSSGQANYGYTF. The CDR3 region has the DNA TGTGCCAGCAGCTCAGGACAGGCCAACTATGGCTACACCTTC.

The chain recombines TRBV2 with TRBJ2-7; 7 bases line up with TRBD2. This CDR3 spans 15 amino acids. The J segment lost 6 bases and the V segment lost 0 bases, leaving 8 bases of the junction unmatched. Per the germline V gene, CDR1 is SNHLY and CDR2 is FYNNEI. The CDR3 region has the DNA TGTGCCAGCAGTGAAGCTTCGGACGGGGGGATCGAGCAGTACTTC. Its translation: CASSEASDGGIEQYF. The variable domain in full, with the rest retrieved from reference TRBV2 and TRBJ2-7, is EPEVTQTPSHQVTQMGQEVILRCVPISNHLYFYWYRQILGQKVEFLVSFYNNEISEKSEIFDDQFSVERPDGSNFTLKIRSTKLEDSAMYFCASSEASDGGIEQYFGPGTRLTVT.

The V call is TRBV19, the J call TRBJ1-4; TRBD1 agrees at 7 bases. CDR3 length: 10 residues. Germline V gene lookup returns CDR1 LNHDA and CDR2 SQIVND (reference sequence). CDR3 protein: CVTGNEKLFF. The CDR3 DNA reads TGTGTGACAGGGAACGAAAAACTGTTTTTT.

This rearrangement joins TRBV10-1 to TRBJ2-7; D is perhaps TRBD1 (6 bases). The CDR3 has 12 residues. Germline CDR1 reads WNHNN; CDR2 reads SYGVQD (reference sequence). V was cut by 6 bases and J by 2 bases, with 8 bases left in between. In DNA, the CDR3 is TGCGCCAGCAGCCCAGGGGCCTACGAGCAGTACTTC. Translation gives CASSPGAYEQYF.

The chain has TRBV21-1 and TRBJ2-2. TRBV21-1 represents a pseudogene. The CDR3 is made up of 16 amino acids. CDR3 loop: CASSKRLGHDTGELFF. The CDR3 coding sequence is TGTGCCAGCAGCAAACGTCTAGGGCATGACACCGGGGAGCTGTTTTTT.

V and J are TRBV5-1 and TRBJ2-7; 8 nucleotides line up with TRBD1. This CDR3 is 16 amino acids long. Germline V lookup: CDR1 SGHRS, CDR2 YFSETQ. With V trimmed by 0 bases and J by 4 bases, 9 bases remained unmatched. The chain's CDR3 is CASSLGGTGDPYEQYF. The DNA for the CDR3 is TGCGCCAGCAGCTTGGGCGGGACAGGAGATCCTTACGAGCAGTACTTC.

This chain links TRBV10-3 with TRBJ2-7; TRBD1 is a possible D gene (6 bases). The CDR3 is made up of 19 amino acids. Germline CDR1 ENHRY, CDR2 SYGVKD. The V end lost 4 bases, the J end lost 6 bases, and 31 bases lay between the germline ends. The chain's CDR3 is CAISAHSNRAAAVLFEQYF. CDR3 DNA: TGTGCCATCAGTGCCCACTCGAACAGGGCCGCGGCCGTGCTCTTCGAGCAGTACTTC.

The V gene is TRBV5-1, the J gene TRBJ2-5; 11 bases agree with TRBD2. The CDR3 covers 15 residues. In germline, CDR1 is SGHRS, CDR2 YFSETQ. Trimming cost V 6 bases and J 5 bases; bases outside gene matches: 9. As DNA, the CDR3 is TGCGCCAGCACCATATCTAGCGGGGGGTACGAGACCCAGTACTTC. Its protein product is CASTISSGGYETQYF. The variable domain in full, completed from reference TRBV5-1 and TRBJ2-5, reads KAGVTQTPRYLIKTRGQQVTLSCSPISGHRSVSWYQQTPGQGLQFLFEYFSETQRNKGNFPGRFSGRQFSNSRSEMNVSTLELGDSALYLCASTISSGGYETQYFGPGTRLLVL.

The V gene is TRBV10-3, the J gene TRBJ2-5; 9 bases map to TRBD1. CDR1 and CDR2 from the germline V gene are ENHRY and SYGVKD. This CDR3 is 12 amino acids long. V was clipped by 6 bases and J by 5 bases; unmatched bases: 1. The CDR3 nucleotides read TGTGCCATCAGGACAGGGGGGGAGACCCAGTACTTC. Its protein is CAIRTGGETQYF.

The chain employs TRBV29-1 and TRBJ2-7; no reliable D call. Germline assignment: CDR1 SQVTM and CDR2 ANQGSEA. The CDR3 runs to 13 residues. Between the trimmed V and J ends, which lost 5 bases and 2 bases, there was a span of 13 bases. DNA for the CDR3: TGCAGCGTTAGTCTGGTAGGAACCTACGAGCAGTACTTC. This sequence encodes CSVSLVGTYEQYF.

CDR3 region: CASSPEADTQYF. The CDR3 nucleotides are TGTGCCAGCTCACCCGAAGCAGATACGCAGTATTTT. V gene TRBV18 combines with J gene TRBJ2-3; D not certain. Per germline, CDR1 KGHSH and CDR2 LQKENI. CDR3 length equals 12 residues. With 3 bases removed from V and 4 bases from J, the gap between germline ends came to 5 bases.

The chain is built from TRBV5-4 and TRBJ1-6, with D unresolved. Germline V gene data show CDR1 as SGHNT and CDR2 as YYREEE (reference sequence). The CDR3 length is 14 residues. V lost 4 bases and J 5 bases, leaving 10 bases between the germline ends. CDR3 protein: CASSTATDNSPLHF. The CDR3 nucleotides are TGTGCCAGCAGCACCGCTACGGATAATTCACCCCTCCACTTT. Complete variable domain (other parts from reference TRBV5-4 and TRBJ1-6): ETGVTQSPTHLIKTRGQQVTLRCSSQSGHNTVSWYQQALGQGPQFIFQYYREEENGRGNFPPRFSGLQFPNYSSELNVNALELDDSALYLCASSTATDNSPLHFGNGTRLTVT.

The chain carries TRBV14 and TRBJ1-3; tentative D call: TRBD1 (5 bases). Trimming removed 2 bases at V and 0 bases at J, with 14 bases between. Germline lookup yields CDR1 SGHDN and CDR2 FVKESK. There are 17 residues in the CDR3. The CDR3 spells CASSQIRGDYSGNTIYF. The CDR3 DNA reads TGTGCCAGCAGCCAAATAAGAGGGGACTACTCTGGAAACACCATATATTTT.

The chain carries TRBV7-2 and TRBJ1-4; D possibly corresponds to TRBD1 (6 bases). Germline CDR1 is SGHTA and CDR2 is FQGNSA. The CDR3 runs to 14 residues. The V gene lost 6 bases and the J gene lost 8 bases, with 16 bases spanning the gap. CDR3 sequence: CASSPRRGREKLFF. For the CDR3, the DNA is TGTGCCAGCAGTCCCCGCAGGGGCCGGGAAAAACTGTTTTTT. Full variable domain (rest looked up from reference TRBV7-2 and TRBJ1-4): GAGVSQSPSNKVTEKGKDVELRCDPISGHTALYWYRQSLGQGLEFLIYFQGNSAPDKSGLPSDRFSAERTGGSVSTLTIQRTQQEDSAVYLCASSPRRGREKLFFGSGTQLSVL.

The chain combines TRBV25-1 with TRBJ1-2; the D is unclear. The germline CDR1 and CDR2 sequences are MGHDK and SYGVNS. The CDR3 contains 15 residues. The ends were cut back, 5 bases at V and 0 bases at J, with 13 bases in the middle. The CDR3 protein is CASSLSGPANYGYTF. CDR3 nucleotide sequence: TGTGCCAGCAGTCTCTCGGGTCCGGCTAACTATGGCTACACCTTC.

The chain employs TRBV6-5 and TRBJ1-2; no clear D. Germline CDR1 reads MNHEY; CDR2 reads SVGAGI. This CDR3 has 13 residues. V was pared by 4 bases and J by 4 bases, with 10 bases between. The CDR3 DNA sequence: TGTGCCAGCAGTTCGGGATATCCCTATGGCTACACCTTC. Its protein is CASSSGYPYGYTF.

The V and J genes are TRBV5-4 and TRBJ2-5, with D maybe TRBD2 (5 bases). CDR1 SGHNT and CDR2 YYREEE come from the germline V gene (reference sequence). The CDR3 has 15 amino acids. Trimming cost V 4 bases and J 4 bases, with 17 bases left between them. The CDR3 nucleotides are TGTGCCAGCAGCGTAGATGTCGGGGTACGAGAGACCCAGTACTTC. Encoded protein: CASSVDVGVRETQYF.

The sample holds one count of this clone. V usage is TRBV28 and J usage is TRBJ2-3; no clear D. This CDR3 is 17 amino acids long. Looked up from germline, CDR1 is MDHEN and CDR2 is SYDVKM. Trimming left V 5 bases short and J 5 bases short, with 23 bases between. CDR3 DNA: TGTGCCAGCAGTCCTACAGACCTTAGTCTCGGTATAGATACGCAGTATTTT. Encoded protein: CASSPTDLSLGIDTQYF. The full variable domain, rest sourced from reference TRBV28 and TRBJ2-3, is DVKVTQSSRYLVKRTGEKVFLECVQDMDHENMFWYRQDPGLGLRLIYFSYDVKMKEKGDIPEGYSVSREKKERFSLILESASTNQTSMYLCASSPTDLSLGIDTQYFGPGTRLTVL.

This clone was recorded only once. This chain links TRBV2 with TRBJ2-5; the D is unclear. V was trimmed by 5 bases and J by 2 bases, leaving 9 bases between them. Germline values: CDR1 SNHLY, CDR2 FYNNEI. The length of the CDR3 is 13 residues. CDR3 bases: TGTGCCAGCAGTTCCCGCCCTCAAGAGACCCAGTACTTC. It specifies CASSSRPQETQYF.

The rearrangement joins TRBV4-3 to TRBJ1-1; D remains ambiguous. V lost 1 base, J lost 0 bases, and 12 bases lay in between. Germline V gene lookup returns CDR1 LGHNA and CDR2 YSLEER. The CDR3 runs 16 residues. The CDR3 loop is CASSQAIGRVNTEAFF. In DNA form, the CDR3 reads TGCGCCAGCAGCCAAGCTATAGGGAGGGTGAACACTGAAGCTTTCTTT.

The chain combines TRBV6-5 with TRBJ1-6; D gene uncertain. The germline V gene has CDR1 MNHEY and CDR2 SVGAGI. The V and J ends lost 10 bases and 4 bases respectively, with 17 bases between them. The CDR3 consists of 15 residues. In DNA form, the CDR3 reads TGTGCCAACCCACCCCGGGCGGATTATAATTCACCCCTCCACTTT. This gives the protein CANPPRADYNSPLHF.

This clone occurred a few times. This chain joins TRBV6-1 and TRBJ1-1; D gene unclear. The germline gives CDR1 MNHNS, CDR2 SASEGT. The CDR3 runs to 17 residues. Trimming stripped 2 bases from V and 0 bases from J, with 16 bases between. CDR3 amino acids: CASSERILFGVNTEAFF. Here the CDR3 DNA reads TGTGCCAGCAGTGAAAGAATATTGTTCGGGGTGAACACTGAAGCTTTCTTT.

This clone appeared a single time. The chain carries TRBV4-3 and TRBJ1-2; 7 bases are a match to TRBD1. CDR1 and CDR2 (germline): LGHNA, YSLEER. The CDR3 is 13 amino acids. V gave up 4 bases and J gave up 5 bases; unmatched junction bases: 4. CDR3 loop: CASSPAGGYGYTF. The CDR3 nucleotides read TGCGCCAGCAGCCCCGCAGGGGGGTATGGCTACACCTTC.

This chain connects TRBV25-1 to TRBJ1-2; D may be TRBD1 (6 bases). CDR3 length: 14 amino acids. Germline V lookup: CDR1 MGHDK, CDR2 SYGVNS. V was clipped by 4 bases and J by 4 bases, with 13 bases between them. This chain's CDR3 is CASSAEPGVYGYTF. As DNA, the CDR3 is TGTGCCAGCAGTGCAGAACCAGGGGTCTATGGCTACACCTTC.

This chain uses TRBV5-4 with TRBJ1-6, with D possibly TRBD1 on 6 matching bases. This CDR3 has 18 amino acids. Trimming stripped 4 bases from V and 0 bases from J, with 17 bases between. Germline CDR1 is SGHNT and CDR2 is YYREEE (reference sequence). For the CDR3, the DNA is TGTGCCAGCAGCCGGGGGGGGGCGGCGAGCTCCTATAATTCACCCCTCCACTTT. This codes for CASSRGGAASSYNSPLHF. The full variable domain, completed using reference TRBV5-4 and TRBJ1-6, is ETGVTQSPTHLIKTRGQQVTLRCSSQSGHNTVSWYQQALGQGPQFIFQYYREEENGRGNFPPRFSGLQFPNYSSELNVNALELDDSALYLCASSRGGAASSYNSPLHFGNGTRLTVT.

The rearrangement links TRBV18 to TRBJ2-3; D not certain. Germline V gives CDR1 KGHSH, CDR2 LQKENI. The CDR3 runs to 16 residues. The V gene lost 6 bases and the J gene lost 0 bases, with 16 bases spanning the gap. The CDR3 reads CASSPRTVTSTDTQYF. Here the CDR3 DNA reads TGTGCCAGCTCTCCTCGGACGGTTACTAGCACAGATACGCAGTATTTT. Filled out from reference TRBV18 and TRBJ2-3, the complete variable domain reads NAGVMQNPRHLVRRRGQEARLRCSPMKGHSHVYWYRQLPEEGLKFMVYLQKENIIDESGMPKERFSAEFPKEGPSILRIQQVVRGDSAAYFCASSPRTVTSTDTQYFGPGTRLTVL.

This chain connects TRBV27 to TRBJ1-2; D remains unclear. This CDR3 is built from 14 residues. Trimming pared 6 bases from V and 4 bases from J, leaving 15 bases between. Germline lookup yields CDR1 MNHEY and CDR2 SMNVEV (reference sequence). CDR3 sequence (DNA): TGTGCCAGCAGCCCCCTGGGAGACCCCTATGGCTACACCTTC. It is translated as CASSPLGDPYGYTF.

CDR3 sequence reads: CASSRPDSAGGRKQFF. The CDR3, as DNA: TGTGCCAGCAGTCGCCCCGATTCAGCGGGGGGGAGGAAGCAGTTCTTC. The J gene is TRBJ2-1, the V gene TRBV27; TRBD2 matches at 10 bases. This CDR3 has 16 residues. The V gene end was trimmed by 5 bases and the J gene end by 11 bases; junction bases not matched to a gene: 15. Per the germline V gene, CDR1 is MNHEY and CDR2 is SMNVEV (reference sequence).

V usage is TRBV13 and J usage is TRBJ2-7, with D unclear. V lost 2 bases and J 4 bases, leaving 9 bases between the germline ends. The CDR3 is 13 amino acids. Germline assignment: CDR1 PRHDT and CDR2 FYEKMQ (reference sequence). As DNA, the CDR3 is TGTGCCAGCAGCTTAAGAATGCCTTACGAGCAGTACTTC. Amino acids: CASSLRMPYEQYF.

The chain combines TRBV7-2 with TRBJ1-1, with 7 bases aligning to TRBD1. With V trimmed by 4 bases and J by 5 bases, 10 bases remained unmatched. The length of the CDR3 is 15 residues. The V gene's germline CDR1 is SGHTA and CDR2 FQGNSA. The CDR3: CASSSTGNLRTEAFF. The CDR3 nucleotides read TGTGCCAGCAGCTCGACAGGGAATTTACGGACTGAAGCTTTCTTT.

CDR3 region: CASRAGPNYGYTF. In nucleotides, the CDR3 is TGCGCCAGCCGGGCGGGACCTAACTATGGCTACACCTTC. The chain carries TRBV4-3 and TRBJ1-2; the D gene is possibly TRBD1 (5 bases). The CDR3 has 13 residues. The V and J ends lost 8 bases and 0 bases respectively, with 10 bases between them. The germline V gene has CDR1 LGHNA and CDR2 YSLEER.

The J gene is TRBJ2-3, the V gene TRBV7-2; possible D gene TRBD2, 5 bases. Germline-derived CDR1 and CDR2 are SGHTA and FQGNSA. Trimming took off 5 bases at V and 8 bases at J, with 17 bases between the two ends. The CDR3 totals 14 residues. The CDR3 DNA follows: TGTGCCAGCAGCCCAGACAATCACCGGGGTACGCAGTATTTT. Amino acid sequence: CASSPDNHRGTQYF.